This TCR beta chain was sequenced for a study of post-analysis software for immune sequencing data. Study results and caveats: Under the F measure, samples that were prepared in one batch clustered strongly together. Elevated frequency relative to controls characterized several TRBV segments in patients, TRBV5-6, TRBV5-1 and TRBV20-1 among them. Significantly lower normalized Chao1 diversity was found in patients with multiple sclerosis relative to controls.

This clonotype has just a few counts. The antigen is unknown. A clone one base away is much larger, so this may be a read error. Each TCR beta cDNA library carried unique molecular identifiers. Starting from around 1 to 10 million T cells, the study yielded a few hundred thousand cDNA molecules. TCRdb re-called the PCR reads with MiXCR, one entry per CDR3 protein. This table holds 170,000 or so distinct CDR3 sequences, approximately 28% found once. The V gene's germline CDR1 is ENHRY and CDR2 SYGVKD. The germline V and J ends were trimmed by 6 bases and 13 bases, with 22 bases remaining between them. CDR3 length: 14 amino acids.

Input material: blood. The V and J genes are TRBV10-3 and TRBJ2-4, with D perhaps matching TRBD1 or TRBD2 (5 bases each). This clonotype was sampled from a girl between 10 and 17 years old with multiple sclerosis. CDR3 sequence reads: CAISTGTIGEEQYF. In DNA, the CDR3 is TGTGCCATCAGCACCGGGACCATCGGGGAAGAGCAGTACTTC.